These 22 T cell receptor beta chains share one sample of origin, sequenced in a study of T cell repertoires in cytomegalovirus infection. TCRdb reprocessed the reads with MiXCR, giving one entry per CDR3 protein. This table has some 700,000 distinct CDR3 sequences, roughly 36% appearing once. Sequencing was performed on PBMCs. These receptors came from a human donor in good health (CMV status not recorded). Some clones in this sample may be carry-over from other donors' samples.

J is TRBJ2-1 and V is TRBV19, with TRBD1 identical over 11 bases. V was clipped by 2 bases and J by 8 bases; unmatched bases: 5. Germline CDR1 reads LNHDA; CDR2 reads SQIVND (reference sequence). CDR3 length: 15 residues. The CDR3 sequence is CASSITGTGGDEQFF. CDR3 DNA sequence: TGTGCCAGTAGTATAACTGGGACAGGGGGTGATGAGCAGTTCTTC.

At least ten counts were recorded for this clonotype. This chain joins TRBV7-2 and TRBJ1-1; no reliable D call. CDR3 length equals 14 residues. V was clipped by 1 base and J by 4 bases, with 10 bases between them. CDR1 and CDR2 (germline): SGHTA, FQGNSA. The chain's CDR3 is CASSLGGGRTEAFF. As DNA, the CDR3 is TGTGCCAGCAGCTTAGGGGGTGGGCGCACTGAAGCTTTCTTT.

V and J are TRBV28 and TRBJ1-1; no definite D call. The ends were cut back, 5 bases at V and 6 bases at J, with 19 bases in the middle. The CDR3 contains 15 residues. Germline values: CDR1 MDHEN, CDR2 SYDVKM. CDR3 nucleotides: TGTGCCAGCAGTCCCTCCGAGATGGTTATGCCTGAAGCTTTCTTT. Amino acid sequence: CASSPSEMVMPEAFF. The full variable domain, in which reference TRBV28 and TRBJ1-1 provide the parts outside the CDR3, is DVKVTQSSRYLVKRTGEKVFLECVQDMDHENMFWYRQDPGLGLRLIYFSYDVKMKEKGDIPEGYSVSREKKERFSLILESASTNQTSMYLCASSPSEMVMPEAFFGQGTRLTVV.

Regarding this clonotype: A junction boundary mismatches the germline segment, possibly from a read error. V and J are TRBV28 and TRBJ2-7; D is undetermined. The CDR3 loop spans 14 amino acids. From germline, CDR1 is MDHEN and CDR2 SYDVKM. In DNA, the CDR3 is TGTGCCAGCAGTTTGTCTGGCAGGTCCTACGAGCATTACTTC. Translation gives CASSLSGRSYEHYF.

In its sample, this clonotype was seen a few times. V and J are TRBV7-9 and TRBJ2-5; D may be TRBD2 (6 bases). There are 13 residues in the CDR3. The germline V gene has CDR1 SEHNR and CDR2 FQNEAQ (reference sequence). Deletions cut 8 bases from V and 2 bases from J, with 12 bases between. In DNA form, the CDR3 reads TGTGCCAGCTCCCAGGAGGGGCAAGAGACCCAGTACTTC. This encodes CASSQEGQETQYF.

A note on this clonotype: Mismatch with germline at one junction end may stem from a read error. This chain's CDR3 is CASSLYRGGMRTEDFF. The CDR3 DNA sequence: TGCGCCAGCAGCTTGTACAGGGGTGGTATGAGGACTGAAGATTTCTTT. The chain has TRBV5-1 and TRBJ1-1; 7 bases align to TRBD1. Looked up from germline, CDR1 is SGHRS and CDR2 is YFSETQ. The CDR3 contains 16 residues.

The chain links TRBV6-1 to TRBJ1-3; D is undetermined. The CDR3 runs 12 residues. Germline assignment: CDR1 MNHNS and CDR2 SASEGT. V lost 6 bases and J 4 bases, leaving 7 bases between the germline ends. The CDR3 coding sequence is TGTGCCAGCAGCGATTGGGGAAACACCATATATTTT. Its protein product is CASSDWGNTIYF.

In the case of this clonotype: At one end, the junction sequence differs from germline, possibly due to a read error. The V gene is TRBV19, the J gene TRBJ2-1, with D perhaps TRBD2 (6 bases). The germline V gene has CDR1 LNHDA and CDR2 SQIVND (reference sequence). The CDR3 is made up of 16 amino acids. CDR3 in DNA: TGTGCCAGTAGTATGATCCTTAGCGGTCTCTACAAGGAGCAGTTCTTC. Translating gives CASSMILSGLYKEQFF.

This clonotype was seen more than once but under ten times. The chain joins TRBV7-2 to TRBJ2-3, with D tentatively TRBD1 (5 bases). Per the germline V gene, CDR1 is SGHTA and CDR2 is FQGNSA. The CDR3 is made up of 16 amino acids. Trimming stripped 5 bases from V and 0 bases from J, with 15 bases between. Here the CDR3 DNA reads TGTGCCAGCAGCAACAGGTGGGGTACTAGCACAGATACGCAGTATTTT. It translates to CASSNRWGTSTDTQYF. The entire variable domain, with the rest obtained from reference TRBV7-2 and TRBJ2-3, is as follows: GAGVSQSPSNKVTEKGKDVELRCDPISGHTALYWYRQSLGQGLEFLIYFQGNSAPDKSGLPSDRFSAERTGGSVSTLTIQRTQQEDSAVYLCASSNRWGTSTDTQYFGPGTRLTVL.

The chain has TRBV24-1 and TRBJ2-5, with 10 bases identical to TRBD1. Germline CDR1 is KGHDR and CDR2 is SFDVKD. The CDR3 has 15 amino acids. With V trimmed by 3 bases and J by 5 bases, 5 bases remained unmatched. As DNA, the CDR3 is TGTGCCACCAGTGATCCTGGGGGACAGGGGGAGACCCAGTACTTC. Its protein is CATSDPGGQGETQYF.

This rearrangement joins TRBV28 to TRBJ2-3; D is possibly TRBD2 (5 bases). Germline assignment: CDR1 MDHEN and CDR2 SYDVKM. The CDR3 is made up of 12 amino acids. CDR3 coding DNA: TGTGCTGCGACCGACTACACAGATACGCAGTATTTT. Its protein is CAATDYTDTQYF. The full variable domain, its missing parts supplied by reference TRBV28 and TRBJ2-3, is DVKVTQSSRYLVKRTGEKVFLECVQDMDHENMFWYRQDPGLGLRLIYFSYDVKMKEKGDIPEGYSVSREKKERFSLILESASTNQTSMYLCAATDYTDTQYFGPGTRLTVL.

This clonotype has only one observation. J is TRBJ1-2 and V is TRBV10-3, with D tentatively TRBD1 (5 bases). This CDR3 spans 13 amino acids. The V gene's germline CDR1 is ENHRY and CDR2 SYGVKD. The CDR3 region is CATCTTANYGYTF. The CDR3 DNA reads TGTGCGACCTGTACGACAGCTAACTATGGCTACACCTTC.

Turning to this clonotype: With a much larger clone just one base away, this may be a read error. Because it lacks the conserved phenylalanine or tryptophan at the end, this CDR3 is likely a read error. The chain carries TRBV29-1 and TRBJ2-5, with TRBD1 as a possible D gene (7 bases). CDR3 length equals 14 residues. Germline values: CDR1 SQVTM, CDR2 ANQGSEA. The germline V and J ends were trimmed by 3 bases and 5 bases, with 16 bases remaining between them. DNA for the CDR3: TGCAGCGTTGATTTGCAGGGGGGTTTCGAGACCCAGTACTTA. It yields the protein CSVDLQGGFETQYL.

The chain carries TRBV5-5 and TRBJ1-1, with TRBD1 matching over 7 bases. V gave up 4 bases and J gave up 2 bases; unmatched junction bases: 5. CDR3 length equals 14 residues. From germline, CDR1 is SGHKS and CDR2 YYEKEE (reference sequence). The CDR3 loop is CASSRWDRNTEAFF. DNA for the CDR3: TGTGCCAGCAGCCGATGGGACAGAAACACTGAAGCTTTCTTT.

This clonotype was seen a single time. A much larger clone differs from this one at a single base, so this may be a read error. The V and J genes are TRBV12-3 or TRBV12-4 and TRBJ1-1; D is unclear. The CDR3 sequence is 14 residues long. CDR3 amino acids: CASGLVAANTEAFF. CDR3 nucleotides: TGTGCCAGCGGTTTAGTGGCGGCGAACACTGAAGCTTTCTTT.

This chain joins TRBV6-5 and TRBJ2-7; a weak D match, TRBD2 (6 bases). The germline CDR1 and CDR2 sequences are MNHEY and SVGAGI. This CDR3 contains 16 residues. Trimming removed 2 bases from V and 6 bases from J, with 20 bases in between. The CDR3 sequence: CASSYSPTSSYGEQYF. The CDR3 region has the DNA TGTGCCAGCAGTTACAGCCCGACTAGTAGTTACGGCGAGCAGTACTTC.

A note on this clonotype: A read error is possible here, since a much larger clone lies one base away. This chain joins TRBV7-2 and TRBJ2-7; 9 nucleotides line up with TRBD1. Germline CDR1 is SGHTA and CDR2 is FQGNSA. This CDR3 comprises 15 residues. The CDR3 DNA reads as TGTGCCAGCATCTTAGATTACGGGACAGGGTACGAGCAGTACTTC. This codes for CASILDYGTGYEQYF.

There are a few counts of this clonotype. The chain links TRBV20-1 to TRBJ1-5; D gene ambiguous. Germline-derived CDR1 and CDR2 are DFQATT and SNEGSKA (reference sequence). Trimming cost V 4 bases and J 4 bases, with 14 bases left between them. The CDR3 contains 14 residues. CDR3 amino acids: CSAKSHSVNQPQHF. The CDR3 DNA follows: TGCAGTGCTAAGAGCCATAGTGTTAATCAGCCCCAGCATTTT.

The V gene is TRBV28, the J gene TRBJ2-7; possible D gene TRBD1, 6 bases. The germline V gene encodes CDR1 MDHEN and CDR2 SYDVKM. CDR3 length: 16 residues. The germline V and J ends were trimmed by 4 bases and 4 bases, with 20 bases remaining between them. CDR3 sequence: CASSSPGEKTIYEQYF. In nucleotides, the CDR3 is TGTGCCAGCAGTTCCCCAGGGGAGAAGACCATTTACGAGCAGTACTTC.

This clonotype showed up just a few times. The chain is built from TRBV18 and TRBJ2-6; D call uncertain. Germline CDR1 and CDR2: KGHSH and LQKENI. V was pared by 6 bases and J by 2 bases, with 14 bases between. The CDR3 sequence is 16 residues long. CDR3 nucleotide sequence: TGTGCCAGCTCGACAACTACCAACACTGGGGCCAACGTCCTGACTTTC. Translating it yields CASSTTTNTGANVLTF.

The chain carries TRBV7-2 and TRBJ2-1; D tentatively reads TRBD1 or TRBD2 (5 bases each). The CDR3 consists of 14 residues. V was shortened by 10 bases and J by 1 base, with 14 bases between the two germline ends. Germline assignment: CDR1 SGHTA and CDR2 FQGNSA. CDR3 in DNA: TGTGCCATCCCGGGGCTACGATCCTACAATGAGCAGTTCTTC. Amino acids: CAIPGLRSYNEQFF.

The gene calls are TRBV24-1 and TRBJ2-3; D is possibly TRBD2 (6 bases). V lost 9 bases to trimming and J lost 6 bases, with 15 bases between them. The germline CDR1 and CDR2 sequences are KGHDR and SFDVKD. This CDR3 is 13 amino acids long. CDR3 residues: CATGGTVEDTQYF. In nucleotides, the CDR3 is TGTGCCACCGGGGGGACGGTCGAGGATACGCAGTATTTT.